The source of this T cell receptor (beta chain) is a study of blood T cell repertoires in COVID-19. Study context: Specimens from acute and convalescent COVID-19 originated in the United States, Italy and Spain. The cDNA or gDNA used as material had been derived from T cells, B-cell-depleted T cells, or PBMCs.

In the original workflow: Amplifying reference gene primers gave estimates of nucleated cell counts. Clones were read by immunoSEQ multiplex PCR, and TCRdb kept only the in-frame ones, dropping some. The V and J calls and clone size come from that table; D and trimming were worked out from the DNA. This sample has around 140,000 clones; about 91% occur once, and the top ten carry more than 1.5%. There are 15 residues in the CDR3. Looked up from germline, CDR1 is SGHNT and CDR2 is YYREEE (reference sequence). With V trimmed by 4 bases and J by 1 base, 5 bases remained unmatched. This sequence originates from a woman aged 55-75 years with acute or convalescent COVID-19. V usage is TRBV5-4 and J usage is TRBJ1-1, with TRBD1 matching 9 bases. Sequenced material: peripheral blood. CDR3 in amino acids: CASSPSTGGNTEAFF. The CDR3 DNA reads TGTGCCAGCAGCCCGTCGACAGGGGGGAACACTGAAGCTTTCTTT.